Described below is a single TCR beta chain sequence and its context. The data were taken from a study of CD8 T cells in ankylosing spondylitis. TCRdb called the 5' RACE reads again in MiXCR, with one record for every CDR3 protein. The sample holds 380,000 or so distinct CDR3 sequences, 20% to 25% seen once. The sequence was collected from a male donor with ankylosing spondylitis or in good health (not recorded which). The sequenced sample consisted of blood, either unsorted or a sorted T cell fraction (not recorded which).

The CDR3 nucleotides read TGTGCCAGCAGTTTATCCCCAGGGCCGAACACTGAAGCTTTCTTT. Its translation: CASSLSPGPNTEAFF. V usage is TRBV27 and J usage is TRBJ1-1; D is perhaps TRBD1 (5 bases). Trimming pared 0 bases from V and 1 base from J, leaving 9 bases between. CDR1 MNHEY and CDR2 SMNVEV come from the germline V gene (reference sequence). The CDR3 runs 15 residues.